This T cell receptor (beta chain) stems from a study of regulatory T cells. Study-level points and caveats: Hydrophobic residues at CDR3 positions 6 and 7 were enriched in conventional CD4+ T cells of CD3G-deficient patients.

Regulatory (CD25-high CD127-low) and conventional (CD25-low CD127-high) CD4+ T cells were sorted separately. Note on this clone: The antigen remains undetermined.

Amplification used 52 TRBV primers and 13 TRBJ primers. Sequencing was performed with immunoSEQ multiplex PCR; in TCRdb, only in-frame clones are kept and a portion is missing. The sample comprises about 35,000 clones, 75% to 90% of which are singletons, and more than 2% rests with the top ten. Sequenced sample: conventional CD4+ T cells sorted from blood. This receptor was taken from a young adult with CD3G deficiency.

The CDR3 sequence: CASTTGSTEAFF. CDR3 bases: TGCGCCAGCACGACAGGGAGCACTGAAGCTTTCTTT. The V gene is TRBV23-1, the J gene TRBJ1-1; 7 nucleotides align to TRBD1. TRBV23-1 is labeled an ORF, and its function is uncertain. The CDR3 extends over 12 amino acids. V was clipped by 7 bases and J by 4 bases; unmatched bases: 3.